One and the same sample provided the 20 T cell receptor beta chains below, sequenced in a study of cytomegalovirus exposure and HLA in healthy donors. The PCR was carried out with 60 Vbeta primers and 13 Jbeta primers. The repertoire was sequenced with immunoSEQ multiplex PCR; TCRdb's copy has only in-frame clones and lacks some. In the table there are about 180,000 clones, approximately 81% of which are singletons. Sequencing was performed on PBMCs. The receptor set was obtained from a woman in her twenties or thirties in good health and CMV-seronegative.

The chain has TRBV7-8 and TRBJ2-7, with D unclear. V lost 5 bases and J 3 bases, leaving 14 bases between the germline ends. CDR1 and CDR2 from the germline V gene are SGHVS and FQNEAQ. This CDR3 has 14 amino acids. As DNA, the CDR3 is TGTGCCAGCAGCCCGACTGCCACCGGCTACGAGCAGTACTTC. This encodes CASSPTATGYEQYF.

V usage is TRBV6-4 and J usage is TRBJ2-3, with D unresolved. With 0 bases removed from V and 0 bases from J, the gap between germline ends came to 7 bases. The germline V gene has CDR1 MRHNA and CDR2 SNTAGT. This CDR3 comprises 15 residues. The CDR3, as DNA: TGTGCCAGCAGTGACTCGGTAACTAGCACAGATACGCAGTATTTT. Protein product: CASSDSVTSTDTQYF.

The rearrangement joins TRBV7-6 to TRBJ2-1; 7 bases match TRBD2. The trim removed 1 base at V and 2 bases at J, leaving 5 bases unmatched. This CDR3 has 16 amino acids. Germline CDR1 and CDR2: SGHVS and FNYEAQ. The CDR3 region has the DNA TGTGCCAGCAGCTTAGTGATTGGGGGGGCCTACAATGAGCAGTTCTTC. Amino acids: CASSLVIGGAYNEQFF.

The CDR3 reads CASSHLTVVNQPQHF. CDR3 nucleotides: TGTGCCAGCAGCCACCTCACGGTTGTCAATCAGCCCCAGCATTTT. The chain uses TRBV6-1 and TRBJ1-5, with no clear D. V shed 6 bases and J shed 3 bases, with 15 bases lying between them. The CDR3 has 15 amino acids. Germline loops: CDR1 MNHNS, CDR2 SASEGT.

The chain uses TRBV4-3 and TRBJ2-1; tentative D call: TRBD1 (6 bases). V was pared by 0 bases and J by 3 bases, with 12 bases between. This CDR3 has 16 residues. The germline gives CDR1 LGHNA, CDR2 YSLEER. The CDR3 sequence is CASSQDPPGHYNEQFF. The DNA for the CDR3 is TGCGCCAGCAGCCAAGATCCCCCGGGACACTACAATGAGCAGTTCTTC.

The chain uses TRBV4-3 and TRBJ2-2, with 7 bases identical to TRBD2. CDR3 length equals 15 residues. The V gene end was trimmed by 7 bases and the J gene end by 4 bases; junction bases not matched to a gene: 9. Per the germline V gene, CDR1 is LGHNA and CDR2 is YSLEER. DNA of the CDR3: TGCGCCAGCATGGCGGGAGCTCTGGGCACCGGGGAGCTGTTTTTT. It specifies CASMAGALGTGELFF.

This clone has more than one count but fewer than ten. This chain uses TRBV7-8 with TRBJ1-2, with D maybe TRBD1 (6 bases). CDR3 length: 14 residues. Deletions cut 6 bases from V and 1 base from J, with 12 bases between. The germline V gene has CDR1 SGHVS and CDR2 FQNEAQ. The DNA for the CDR3 is TGTGCCAGCAGGGGGACATTGGATAACTATGGCTACACCTTC. Residues: CASRGTLDNYGYTF.

The V gene is TRBV6-5, the J gene TRBJ1-1; D is possibly TRBD1 (6 bases). This CDR3 has 12 residues. Trimming took 5 bases from V and 8 from J, leaving 12 bases between them. CDR1 and CDR2 (germline): MNHEY, SVGAGI. Written as DNA, the CDR3 is TGTGCCAGCAGTCCCATTACAGGGGAAGCTTTCTTT. This translates into CASSPITGEAFF.

The rearrangement uses TRBV2 and TRBJ2-5, with 10 bases lining up with TRBD1. The CDR3 runs to 15 residues. V shed 6 bases, J shed 4 bases, and the junction held 8 bases outside the gene matches. Per the germline V gene, CDR1 is SNHLY and CDR2 is FYNNEI. Here the CDR3 DNA reads TGTGCCAGCAGAGAGAGGACAGGGGGTCGAGAGACCCAGTACTTC. Its translation: CASRERTGGRETQYF.

The sample holds a few counts of this clone. The V gene is TRBV28, the J gene TRBJ2-7, with 11 bases lining up with TRBD2. Germline values: CDR1 MDHEN, CDR2 SYDVKM. This CDR3 comprises 16 residues. V lost 3 bases and J lost 7; bases outside the gene matches: 11. CDR3 residues: CASSLWLAGGNREQYF. The CDR3 bases are TGTGCCAGCAGTTTGTGGCTAGCGGGAGGAAATAGGGAGCAGTACTTC.

The rearrangement joins TRBV7-9 to TRBJ2-7; D uncertain. The CDR3 length is 16 residues. The germline V and J ends were trimmed by 2 bases and 4 bases, with 18 bases remaining between them. Germline V CDR1 and CDR2: SEHNR, FQNEAQ (reference sequence). This chain's CDR3 is CASSLSPSYQLYEQYF. In nucleotides, the CDR3 is TGTGCCAGCAGCTTAAGCCCCTCCTATCAATTATACGAGCAGTACTTC.

J is TRBJ1-2 and V is TRBV19; D may be TRBD1 (5 bases). Germline V gene data show CDR1 as LNHDA and CDR2 as SQIVND (reference sequence). The length of the CDR3 is 17 residues. V lost 5 bases and J 0 bases, leaving 19 bases between the germline ends. Here the CDR3 reads CASSPYPTGTPNYGYTF. The CDR3 DNA reads as TGTGCCAGTAGTCCCTACCCCACAGGAACTCCTAACTATGGCTACACCTTC.

The chain employs TRBV6-5 and TRBJ1-6, with 7 bases identical to TRBD1. CDR3 length: 15 amino acids. Trimming at V came to 5 bases and at J to 7 bases, leaving 8 bases not matched to a gene. Looked up from germline, CDR1 is MNHEY and CDR2 is SVGAGI. CDR3 amino acids: CASSTGGQLNSPLHF. The CDR3, as DNA: TGTGCCAGCAGTACCGGGGGACAGCTCAATTCACCCCTCCACTTT.

The V gene is TRBV9, the J gene TRBJ2-7, with a tentative D call TRBD1 (6 bases). This CDR3 has 12 residues. Trimming stripped 3 bases from V and 4 bases from J, with 8 bases between. CDR1 is SGDLS and CDR2 is YYNGEE in the germline V gene. DNA for the CDR3: TGTGCCAGCAGCGGACAGGAATACGAGCAGTACTTC. Its translation: CASSGQEYEQYF.

The rearrangement uses TRBV30 and TRBJ2-1; TRBD1 is a possible D gene (6 bases). The V end was cut by 8 bases, the J end by 6 bases, with 11 bases between. The CDR3 is 11 residues long. The germline CDR1 and CDR2 sequences are GTSNPN and SVGIG (reference sequence). CDR3 amino acids: CALQGRNEQFF. CDR3 nucleotides: TGTGCCCTCCAGGGGCGCAATGAGCAGTTCTTC.

The V gene is TRBV27, the J gene TRBJ2-7, with 8 bases aligning to TRBD1. The CDR3 totals 15 residues. With V trimmed by 4 bases and J by 3 bases, 8 bases remained unmatched. The germline gives CDR1 MNHEY, CDR2 SMNVEV (reference sequence). CDR3 region: CASSSRGRGVYEQYF. The CDR3, as DNA: TGTGCCAGCAGTTCCAGGGGGCGCGGGGTCTACGAGCAGTACTTC.

This chain links TRBV2 with TRBJ2-2, with TRBD2 as a possible D gene (7 bases). Germline V lookup: CDR1 SNHLY, CDR2 FYNNEI. Trimming took off 2 bases at V and 4 bases at J, with 14 bases between the two ends. This CDR3 is 16 amino acids long. CDR3 coding DNA: TGTGCCAGCAGTGAATATCGGGGGGCAGGCACCGGGGAGCTGTTTTTT. Its translation is CASSEYRGAGTGELFF.

This chain links TRBV10-2 with TRBJ2-7, with TRBD2 identical over 12 bases. V shed 9 bases and J 2 bases; nucleotides not matched to a gene: 8. Germline V lookup: CDR1 WSHSY, CDR2 SAAADI. The CDR3 is 15 amino acids. In DNA, the CDR3 is TGCGCCAGTGGACTAGCGGGGCCCATAACCTACGAGCAGTACTTC. This codes for CASGLAGPITYEQYF.

V is TRBV5-4 and J is TRBJ2-5; D is ambiguous. Germline V CDR1 and CDR2: SGHNT, YYREEE (reference sequence). Trimming left V 4 bases short and J 7 bases short, with 14 bases between. The CDR3 spans 13 residues. The CDR3 protein is CASSVDPAGTQYF. Written as DNA, the CDR3 is TGTGCCAGCAGCGTGGACCCGGCAGGGACCCAGTACTTC.

The V call is TRBV5-1, the J call TRBJ1-2, with 7 nucleotides matching TRBD1. Germline CDR1 is SGHRS and CDR2 is YFSETQ. V gave up 2 bases and J gave up 8 bases; unmatched junction bases: 12. The CDR3 runs 15 residues. The CDR3 reads CASSLNRGPPSGYTF. The CDR3 coding sequence is TGCGCCAGCAGCTTAAACAGGGGACCCCCTTCGGGCTACACCTTC. The full variable domain, its missing parts supplied by reference TRBV5-1 and TRBJ1-2, is KAGVTQTPRYLIKTRGQQVTLSCSPISGHRSVSWYQQTPGQGLQFLFEYFSETQRNKGNFPGRFSGRQFSNSRSEMNVSTLELGDSALYLCASSLNRGPPSGYTFGSGTRLTVV.